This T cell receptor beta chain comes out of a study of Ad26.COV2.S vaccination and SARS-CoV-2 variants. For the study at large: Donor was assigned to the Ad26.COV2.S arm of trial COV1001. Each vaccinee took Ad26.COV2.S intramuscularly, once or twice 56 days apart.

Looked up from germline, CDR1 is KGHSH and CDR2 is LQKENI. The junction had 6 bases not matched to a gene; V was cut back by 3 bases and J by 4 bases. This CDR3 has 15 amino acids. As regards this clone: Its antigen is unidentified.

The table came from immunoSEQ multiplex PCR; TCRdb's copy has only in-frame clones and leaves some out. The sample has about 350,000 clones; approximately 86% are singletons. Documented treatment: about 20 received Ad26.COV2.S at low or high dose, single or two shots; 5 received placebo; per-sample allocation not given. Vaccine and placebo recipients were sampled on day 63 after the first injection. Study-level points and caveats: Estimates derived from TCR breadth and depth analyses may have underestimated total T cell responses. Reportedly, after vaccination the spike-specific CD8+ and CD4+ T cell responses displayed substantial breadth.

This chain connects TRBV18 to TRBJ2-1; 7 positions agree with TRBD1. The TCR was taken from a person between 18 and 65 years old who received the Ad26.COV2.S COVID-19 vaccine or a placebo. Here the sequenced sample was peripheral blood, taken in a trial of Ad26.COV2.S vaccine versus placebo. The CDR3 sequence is CASSPPRGPYNEQFF. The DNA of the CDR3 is TGTGCCAGCTCACCCCCGAGGGGGCCGTACAATGAGCAGTTCTTC.